This T cell receptor beta chain came from a study of blood T cells in healthy people across ages. Findings and caveats of the study: Long-lived and aged donors differed, with more naive CD4+ cells and higher diversity in the long-lived.

The germline V gene encodes CDR1 LGHNA and CDR2 YNFKEQ. The CDR3 covers 20 residues. V gave up 2 bases and J gave up 7 bases; unmatched junction bases: 20. With a J-beta primer mix and a sample-barcoded 5' primer, a second PCR ran 7 to 11 cycles. MiXCR, applied by TCRdb to the 5' RACE reads, yields one record per CDR3 protein. The data hold 1.4 million or so distinct CDR3 sequences, with around 40% observed a single time. This clonotype has only one observation. As yet, its antigen is unknown. This sequence joins TRBV4-2 and TRBJ2-1; 10 bases fit TRBD2. This TCR was sampled from a woman aged 18 to 35 in good health. Sequenced: blood. This CDR3 reads CASSQRPGLAEALVPNEQFF. CDR3 nucleotide sequence: TGTGCCAGCAGCCAACGACCTGGACTAGCGGAAGCTTTAGTCCCAAATGAGCAGTTCTTC.